This T cell receptor beta chain was captured in a study of T-cell reconstitution after alpha-beta-depleted transplantation in children. The CDR3 covers 15 residues. After removal of 3 bases from V and 8 bases from J, the junction contained 11 bases not matched to a gene. Germline V gene data show CDR1 as LNHDA and CDR2 as SQIVND (reference sequence). Findings of the study overall: Fresh T-cell production supplied most of the T-cell counts and diversity seen one year after transplant.

Researchers prepared the TCRbeta library using unique molecular identifiers, the study reports. TCRdb independently ran MiXCR on the PCR reads; one entry per CDR3 protein. Of around 700,000 distinct CDR3 sequences in the sample, 10% to 15% were seen once. For this clonotype: Antigen: not known.

Sequencing was performed on PBMCs, taken before TCRalphabeta/CD19-depleted stem cell transplant. The chain carries TRBV19 and TRBJ2-3; TRBD2 matches 7 bases. The TCR originated in a girl aged 2-10 years with congenital amegakaryocytic thrombocytopenia, due to receive a stem cell transplant. CDR3: CASSMRGLADPTQYF. The CDR3 nucleotides are TGTGCCAGTAGTATGCGGGGGTTGGCCGACCCTACGCAGTATTTT.